These 9 T cell receptor beta chains were all obtained from the same sample, sequenced in a study of blood T cells in healthy people across ages. PCR was performed a second time for roughly 7 to 12 cycles using a sample-barcoded 5' primer and a J-beta primer mix. TCRdb independently ran MiXCR on the 5' RACE reads; one entry per CDR3 protein. The repertoire has some 1.4 million distinct CDR3 sequences, about 40% of them found once; the top ten carry roughly 7.7%. The material sequenced was blood. These receptors all come from a woman aged 18-29 years in good health.

The V gene is TRBV4-1, the J gene TRBJ2-7, with D tentatively TRBD2 (5 bases). Trimming pared 2 bases from V and 1 base from J, leaving 15 bases between. In germline, CDR1 is MGHRA, CDR2 YSYEKL. CDR3 length: 16 amino acids. CDR3 DNA: TGCGCCAGCAGCCAATTTAGTTCCGGGAAGTCCTACGAGCAGTACTTC. Translated: CASSQFSSGKSYEQYF.

V gene TRBV3-1 combines with J gene TRBJ2-5; D may match TRBD1 or TRBD2 (5 bases each). Trimming cost V 3 bases and J 5 bases, with 16 bases left between them. The CDR3 covers 15 residues. Looked up from germline, CDR1 is LGHDT and CDR2 is YNNKEL (reference sequence). CDR3 nucleotides: TGTGCCAGCAGCCAGCCGGGACCAACTTCCGAGACCCAGTACTTC. The encoded protein is CASSQPGPTSETQYF.

The chain recombines TRBV20-1 with TRBJ1-4; maybe TRBD1 (6 bases). Germline CDR1 and CDR2: DFQATT and SNEGSKA (reference sequence). The length of the CDR3 is 14 residues. V dropped 6 bases and J dropped 3 bases, with 14 bases sitting between them. CDR3 sequence (DNA): TGCAGTGCGGACCGGGACACCTCTAATGAAAAACTGTTTTTT. This codes for CSADRDTSNEKLFF.

V gene TRBV20-1 combines with J gene TRBJ2-7; 8 nucleotides line up with TRBD2. The V and J ends lost 0 bases and 7 bases, in that order; junction bases with no gene match: 11. CDR1 and CDR2 from the germline V gene are DFQATT and SNEGSKA (reference sequence). This CDR3 has 15 amino acids. The chain's CDR3 is CSARDVLADYTEQYF. CDR3 in DNA: TGCAGTGCTAGAGATGTACTAGCGGACTACACTGAGCAGTACTTC.

This rearrangement joins TRBV25-1 to TRBJ2-7; 7 bases are a match to TRBD1. Looked up from germline, CDR1 is MGHDK and CDR2 is SYGVNS. The CDR3 contains 13 residues. Trimming took 6 bases from V and 9 from J; bases not matched to a gene: 11. CDR3 sequence reads: CASRPTGNDGQYF. For the CDR3, the DNA is TGTGCCAGCAGGCCGACAGGGAACGACGGGCAGTACTTC.

This chain links TRBV28 with TRBJ2-7; weak D call: TRBD1 (5 bases). The ends were cut back, 4 bases at V and 1 base at J, with 23 bases in the middle. The germline V gene encodes CDR1 MDHEN and CDR2 SYDVKM. The CDR3 spans 18 residues. The CDR3 bases are TGTGCCAGCAGTTCCTTCGCCGATGGTATTACAGGATCCTACGAGCAGTACTTC. Translating it yields CASSSFADGITGSYEQYF.

The sample holds a few counts of this clonotype. The chain joins TRBV12-3 or TRBV12-4 to TRBJ2-4; 9 bases are a match to TRBD1. V lost 6 bases, J lost 3 bases, and 6 bases stayed unmatched. The CDR3 is 15 amino acids. Here the CDR3 DNA reads TGTGCCAGCAGCTTCACAGGGGGCAGCAAAAACATTCAGTACTTC. Translation: CASSFTGGSKNIQYF.

This clonotype was seen only a few times. An end of the junction does not agree with germline; a read error may underlie this. The CDR3 DNA reads as TGTGCCAGCAGTCACCAGGCGACCGTGCCCAAAGAGACCCAGTACTTT. Protein: CASSHQATVPKETQYF. The chain recombines TRBV27 with TRBJ2-5; D gene uncertain. CDR1 and CDR2 (germline): MNHEY, SMNVEV (reference sequence). The CDR3 contains 16 residues.

This clonotype came up a few times. Here the CDR3 DNA reads TGTGCCAGCAGTGCCGGGACAGGGGGCTTCGGGGAGCTGTTTTTT. It codes for CASSAGTGGFGELFF. The V call is TRBV27, the J call TRBJ2-2; 12 bases line up with TRBD1. CDR3 length: 15 amino acids. V lost 5 bases to trimming and J lost 7 bases; unmatched junction nucleotides: 5. Per germline, CDR1 MNHEY and CDR2 SMNVEV (reference sequence).